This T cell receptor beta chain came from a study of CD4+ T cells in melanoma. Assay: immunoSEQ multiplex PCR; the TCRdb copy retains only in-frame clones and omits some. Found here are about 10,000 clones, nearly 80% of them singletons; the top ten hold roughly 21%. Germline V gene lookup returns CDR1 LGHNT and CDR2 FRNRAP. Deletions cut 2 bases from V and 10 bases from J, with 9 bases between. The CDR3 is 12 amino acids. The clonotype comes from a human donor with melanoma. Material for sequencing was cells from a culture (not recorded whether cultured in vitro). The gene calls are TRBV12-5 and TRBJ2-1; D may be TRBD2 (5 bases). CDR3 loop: CASGLLRREQFF. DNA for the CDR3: TGTGCTAGTGGTTTGTTAAGGAGGGAGCAGTTCTTC.